These 11 T cell receptor beta chains originate from one sample sequenced in a study of cytomegalovirus exposure and HLA in healthy donors. Some clones are missing from TCRdb's copy, which holds only in-frame ones; the method was immunoSEQ multiplex PCR. Here the sample spans 250,000 to 400,000 clones, around 90% being singletons. The sample taken for sequencing was PBMCs. The origin of the receptors is a man aged 25-45 years in good health and CMV-seronegative.

J is TRBJ2-7 and V is TRBV9; 10 bases align to TRBD2. CDR1 and CDR2 (germline): SGDLS, YYNGEE. V gave up 4 bases and J gave up 5 bases; unmatched junction bases: 6. The CDR3 totals 14 residues. The CDR3 loop is CASSPSGGDDEQYF. CDR3 nucleotide sequence: TGTGCCAGCAGCCCAAGCGGGGGGGACGACGAGCAGTACTTC. The whole variable domain, filled in from reference TRBV9 and TRBJ2-7, reads DSGVTQTPKHLITATGQRVTLRCSPRSGDLSVYWYQQSLDQGLQFLIQYYNGEERAKGNILERFSAQQFPDLHSELNLSSLELGDSALYFCASSPSGGDDEQYFGPGTRLTVT.

This rearrangement joins TRBV18 to TRBJ2-6, with no clear D. The CDR3 has 13 residues. From germline, CDR1 is KGHSH and CDR2 LQKENI. Trimming cost V 5 bases and J 1 base, with 3 bases left between them. Here the CDR3 DNA reads TGTGCCAGCTCAACTTCTGGGGCCAACGTCCTGACTTTC. Protein product: CASSTSGANVLTF.

In its sample, this clone was seen once. Its ends do not fully match the called genes, so a read error is possible. The chain has TRBV9 and TRBJ2-2; maybe TRBD2 (6 bases). CDR3 length equals 16 residues. CDR1 SGDLS and CDR2 YYNGEE come from the germline V gene. CDR3 amino acids: CASSVGRGTNTGELFF. CDR3 in DNA: TGTGCCAGCAGTGTAGGTCGGGGGACGAACACCGGGGAGCTGTTTTTT.

The chain combines TRBV7-9 with TRBJ2-7; 8 positions agree with TRBD2. Per the germline V gene, CDR1 is SEHNR and CDR2 is FQNEAQ (reference sequence). The V and J ends lost 1 base and 4 bases, in that order; junction bases with no gene match: 6. The CDR3 totals 15 residues. The CDR3 DNA reads TGTGCCAGCAGCTTAGGGGTAGCGGGGACTTACGAGCAGTACTTC. Its translation is CASSLGVAGTYEQYF.

This rearrangement joins TRBV5-1 to TRBJ2-4; the match to TRBD1 covers 10 bases. V lost 1 base to trimming and J lost 0 bases; unmatched junction nucleotides: 16. Per the germline V gene, CDR1 is SGHRS and CDR2 is YFSETQ. The CDR3 length is 21 residues. CDR3 sequence (DNA): TGCGCCAGCAGCTTGTCTCAGCCCTTAACGGGGACAGGGGTAGCCAAAAACATTCAGTACTTC. Translated, it gives CASSLSQPLTGTGVAKNIQYF.

This clone was counted once. The rearrangement links TRBV2 to TRBJ1-5, with a tentative D call TRBD1 (5 bases). The CDR3 totals 16 residues. Germline CDR1 is SNHLY and CDR2 is FYNNEI. V dropped 0 bases and J dropped 11 bases, with 20 bases sitting between them. DNA for the CDR3: TGTGCCAGCAGTGAAGCTCCCCAGGGTTTCCTCCCGGCCCAGCATTTT. It translates to CASSEAPQGFLPAQHF.

The rearrangement joins TRBV5-1 to TRBJ2-7; D might be TRBD1 (5 bases). V lost 0 bases, J lost 5 bases, and 15 bases lay in between. This CDR3 comprises 15 residues. Germline V CDR1 and CDR2: SGHRS, YFSETQ. The chain's CDR3 is CASSLVGALGHEQYF. Here the CDR3 DNA reads TGCGCCAGCAGCTTGGTAGGGGCCCTGGGGCACGAGCAGTACTTC.

J is TRBJ2-3 and V is TRBV11-3; D may be TRBD1 (5 bases). V lost 5 bases, J lost 4 bases, and 13 bases lay in between. From germline, CDR1 is SGHNT and CDR2 YENEEA. The length of the CDR3 is 14 residues. CDR3 amino acids: CASSRRTGADTQYF. Written as DNA, the CDR3 is TGTGCCAGCAGCCGCCGAACAGGTGCAGATACGCAGTATTTT. Looking up the rest from reference TRBV11-3 and TRBJ2-3 gives the full variable domain: EAGVVQSPRYKIIEKKQPVAFWCNPISGHNTLYWYLQNLGQGPELLIRYENEEAVDDSQLPKDRFSAERLKGVDSTLKIQPAELGDSAVYLCASSRRTGADTQYFGPGTRLTVL.

The chain employs TRBV5-6 and TRBJ2-7, with a tentative D call TRBD2 (5 bases). V lost 0 bases and J 2 bases, leaving 9 bases between the germline ends. Germline assignment: CDR1 SGHDT and CDR2 YYEEEE. The CDR3 runs 14 residues. The CDR3 bases are TGTGCCAGCAGCTTGGGAGGGCCGACCTACGAGCAGTACTTC. Translating it yields CASSLGGPTYEQYF.

The genes are TRBV11-2 and TRBJ2-5; TRBD1 matches 9 bases. The CDR3 runs 16 residues. The germline gives CDR1 SGHAT, CDR2 FQNNGV. The V gene end was trimmed by 1 base and the J gene end by 2 bases; junction bases not matched to a gene: 5. CDR3 residues: CASSLGGTGPQETQYF. The CDR3 nucleotides read TGTGCCAGCAGCTTAGGTGGGACAGGGCCTCAAGAGACCCAGTACTTC.

This rearrangement joins TRBV11-2 to TRBJ1-2; D is perhaps TRBD1 (5 bases). Germline values: CDR1 SGHAT, CDR2 FQNNGV. The V end lost 1 base, the J end lost 0 bases, and 9 bases lay between the germline ends. This CDR3 spans 15 amino acids. CDR3 in amino acids: CASSLGQLTNYGYTF. The CDR3 nucleotides read TGTGCCAGCAGCTTAGGACAGTTGACTAACTATGGCTACACCTTC.